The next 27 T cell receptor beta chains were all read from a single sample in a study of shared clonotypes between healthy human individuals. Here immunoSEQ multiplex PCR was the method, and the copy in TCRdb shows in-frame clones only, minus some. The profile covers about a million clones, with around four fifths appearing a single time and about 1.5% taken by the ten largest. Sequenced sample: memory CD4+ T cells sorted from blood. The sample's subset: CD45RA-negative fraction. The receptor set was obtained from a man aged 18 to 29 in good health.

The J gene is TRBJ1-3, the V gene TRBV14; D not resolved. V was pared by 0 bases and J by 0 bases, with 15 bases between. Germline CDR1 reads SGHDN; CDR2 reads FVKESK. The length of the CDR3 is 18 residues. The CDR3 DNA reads TGTGCCAGCAGCCAAGATCTATCCGGGCTGTTCTCTGGAAACACCATATATTTT. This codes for CASSQDLSGLFSGNTIYF. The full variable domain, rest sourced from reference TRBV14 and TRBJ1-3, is EAGVTQFPSHSVIEKGQTVTLRCDPISGHDNLYWYRRVMGKEIKFLLHFVKESKQDESGMPNNRFLAERTGGTYSTLKVQPAELEDSGVYFCASSQDLSGLFSGNTIYFGEGSWLTVV.

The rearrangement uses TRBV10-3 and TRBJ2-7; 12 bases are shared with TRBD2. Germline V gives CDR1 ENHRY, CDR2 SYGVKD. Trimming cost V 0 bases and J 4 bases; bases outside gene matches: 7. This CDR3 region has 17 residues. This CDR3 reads CAISESRRLAGAYEQYF. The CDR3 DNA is TGTGCCATCAGTGAGTCCCGACGACTAGCGGGAGCGTACGAGCAGTACTTC.

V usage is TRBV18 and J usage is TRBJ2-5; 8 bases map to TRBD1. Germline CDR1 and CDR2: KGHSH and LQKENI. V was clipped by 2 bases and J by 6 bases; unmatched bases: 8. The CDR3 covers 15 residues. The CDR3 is CASSPGSGGIKTQYF. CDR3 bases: TGTGCCAGCTCACCAGGCTCAGGGGGCATAAAGACCCAGTACTTC.

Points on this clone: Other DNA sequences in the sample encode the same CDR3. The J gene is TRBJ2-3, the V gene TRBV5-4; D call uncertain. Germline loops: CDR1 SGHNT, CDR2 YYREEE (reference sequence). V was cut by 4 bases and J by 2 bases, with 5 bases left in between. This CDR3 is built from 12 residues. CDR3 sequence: CASSQNTDTQYF. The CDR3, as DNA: TGTGCCAGCAGCCAAAACACAGATACGCAGTATTTT.

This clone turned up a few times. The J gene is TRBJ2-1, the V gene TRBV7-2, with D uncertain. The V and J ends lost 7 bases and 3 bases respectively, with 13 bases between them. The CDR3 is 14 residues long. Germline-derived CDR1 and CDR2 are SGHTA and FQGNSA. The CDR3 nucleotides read TGTGCCAGCACCACCGCGGCCGTCTACAATGAGCAGTTCTTC. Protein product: CASTTAAVYNEQFF.

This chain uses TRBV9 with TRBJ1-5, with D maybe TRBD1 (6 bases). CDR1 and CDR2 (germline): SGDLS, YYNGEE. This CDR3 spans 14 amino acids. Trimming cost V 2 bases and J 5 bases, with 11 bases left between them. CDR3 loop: CASSVGGGDQPQHF. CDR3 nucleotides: TGTGCCAGCAGCGTGGGAGGGGGGGATCAGCCCCAGCATTTT. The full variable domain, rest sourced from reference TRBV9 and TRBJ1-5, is DSGVTQTPKHLITATGQRVTLRCSPRSGDLSVYWYQQSLDQGLQFLIQYYNGEERAKGNILERFSAQQFPDLHSELNLSSLELGDSALYFCASSVGGGDQPQHFGDGTRLSIL.

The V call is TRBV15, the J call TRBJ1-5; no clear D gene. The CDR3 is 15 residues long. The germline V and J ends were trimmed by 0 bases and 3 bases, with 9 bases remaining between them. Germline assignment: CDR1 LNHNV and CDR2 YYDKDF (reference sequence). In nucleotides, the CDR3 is TGTGCCACCAGCAGAGATCAGCGGTACAATCAGCCCCAGCATTTT. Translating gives CATSRDQRYNQPQHF.

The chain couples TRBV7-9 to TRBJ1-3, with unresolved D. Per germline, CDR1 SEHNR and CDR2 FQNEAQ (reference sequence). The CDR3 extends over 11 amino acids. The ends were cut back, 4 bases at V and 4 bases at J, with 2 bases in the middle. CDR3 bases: TGTGCCAGCAGCTACGGAAACACCATATATTTT. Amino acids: CASSYGNTIYF. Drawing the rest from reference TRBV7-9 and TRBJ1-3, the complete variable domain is DTGVSQNPRHKITKRGQNVTFRCDPISEHNRLYWYRQTLGQGPEFLTYFQNEAQLEKSRLLSDRFSAERPKGSFSTLEIQRTEQGDSAMYLCASSYGNTIYFGEGSWLTVV.

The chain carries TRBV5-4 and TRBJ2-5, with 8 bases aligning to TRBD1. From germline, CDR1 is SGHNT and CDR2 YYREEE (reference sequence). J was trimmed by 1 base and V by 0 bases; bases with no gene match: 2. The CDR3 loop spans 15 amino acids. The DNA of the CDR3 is TGTGCCAGCAGCTTGGACAGGGGGGTCCAAGAGACCCAGTACTTC. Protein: CASSLDRGVQETQYF.

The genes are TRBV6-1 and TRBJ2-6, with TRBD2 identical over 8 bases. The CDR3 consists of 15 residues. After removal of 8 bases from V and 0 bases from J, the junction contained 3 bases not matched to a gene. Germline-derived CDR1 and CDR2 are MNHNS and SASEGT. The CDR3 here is CASLRGGSGANVLTF. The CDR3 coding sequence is TGTGCCAGCCTCCGGGGGGGCTCTGGGGCCAACGTCCTGACTTTC.

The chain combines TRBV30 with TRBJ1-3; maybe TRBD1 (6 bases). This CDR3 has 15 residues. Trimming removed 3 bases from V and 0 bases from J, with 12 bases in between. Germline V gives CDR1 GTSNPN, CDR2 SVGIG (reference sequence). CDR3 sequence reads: CAWSADSFSGNTIYF. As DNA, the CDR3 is TGTGCCTGGAGCGCGGACAGCTTCTCTGGAAACACCATATATTTT. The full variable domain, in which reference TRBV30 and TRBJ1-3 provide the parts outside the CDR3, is SQTIHQWPATLVQPVGSPLSLECTVEGTSNPNLYWYRQAAGRGLQLLFYSVGIGQISSEVPQNLSASRPQDRQFILSSKKLLLSDSGFYLCAWSADSFSGNTIYFGEGSWLTVV.

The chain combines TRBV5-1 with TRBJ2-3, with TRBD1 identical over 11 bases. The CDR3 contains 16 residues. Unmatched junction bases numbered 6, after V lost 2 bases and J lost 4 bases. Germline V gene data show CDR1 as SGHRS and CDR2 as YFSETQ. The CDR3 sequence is CASSLSGQGGADTQYF. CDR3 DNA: TGCGCCAGCAGCTTATCGGGACAGGGGGGAGCAGATACGCAGTATTTT.

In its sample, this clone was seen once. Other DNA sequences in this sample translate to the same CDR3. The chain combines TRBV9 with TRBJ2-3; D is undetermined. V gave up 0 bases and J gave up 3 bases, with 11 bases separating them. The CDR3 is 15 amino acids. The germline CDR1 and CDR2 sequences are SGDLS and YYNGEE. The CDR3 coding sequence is TGTGCCAGCAGCGTAGAGGGAAGGGCGACAGATACGCAGTATTTT. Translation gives CASSVEGRATDTQYF.

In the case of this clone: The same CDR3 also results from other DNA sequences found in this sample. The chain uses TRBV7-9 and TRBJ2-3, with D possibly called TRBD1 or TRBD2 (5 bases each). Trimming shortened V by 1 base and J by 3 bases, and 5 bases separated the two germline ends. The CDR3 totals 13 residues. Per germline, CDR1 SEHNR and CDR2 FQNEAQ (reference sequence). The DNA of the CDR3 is TGTGCCAGCAGCTTAGGGGGGACAGATACGCAGTATTTT. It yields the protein CASSLGGTDTQYF.

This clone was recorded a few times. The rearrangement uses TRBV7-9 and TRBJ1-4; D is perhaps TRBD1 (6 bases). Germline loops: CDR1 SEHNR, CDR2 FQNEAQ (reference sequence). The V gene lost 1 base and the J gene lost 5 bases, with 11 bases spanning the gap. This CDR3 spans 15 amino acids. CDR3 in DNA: TGTGCCAGCAGCTTAGTACAGGGCGGGAATGAAAAACTGTTTTTT. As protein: CASSLVQGGNEKLFF.

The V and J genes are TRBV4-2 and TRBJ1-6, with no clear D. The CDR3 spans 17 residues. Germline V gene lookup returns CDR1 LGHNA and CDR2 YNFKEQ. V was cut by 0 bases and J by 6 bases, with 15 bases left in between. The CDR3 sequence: CASSQDSRGTGNSPLHF. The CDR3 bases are TGTGCCAGCAGCCAAGATTCACGAGGAACTGGTAATTCACCCCTCCACTTT.

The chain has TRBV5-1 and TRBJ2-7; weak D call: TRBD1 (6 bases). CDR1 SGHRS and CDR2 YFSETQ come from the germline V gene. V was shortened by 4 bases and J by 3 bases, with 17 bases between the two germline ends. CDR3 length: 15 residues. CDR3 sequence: CASSPGQTSHYEQYF. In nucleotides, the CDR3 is TGCGCCAGCAGCCCCGGACAGACCAGCCACTACGAGCAGTACTTC.

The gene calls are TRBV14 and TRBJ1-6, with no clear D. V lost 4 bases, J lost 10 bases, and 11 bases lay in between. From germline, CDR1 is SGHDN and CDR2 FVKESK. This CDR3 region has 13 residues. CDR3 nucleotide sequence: TGTGCCAGCAGCCGGAGACCTGGGTCACCCCTCCACTTT. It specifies CASSRRPGSPLHF. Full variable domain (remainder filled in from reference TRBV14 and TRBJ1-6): EAGVTQFPSHSVIEKGQTVTLRCDPISGHDNLYWYRRVMGKEIKFLLHFVKESKQDESGMPNNRFLAERTGGTYSTLKVQPAELEDSGVYFCASSRRPGSPLHFGNGTRLTVT.

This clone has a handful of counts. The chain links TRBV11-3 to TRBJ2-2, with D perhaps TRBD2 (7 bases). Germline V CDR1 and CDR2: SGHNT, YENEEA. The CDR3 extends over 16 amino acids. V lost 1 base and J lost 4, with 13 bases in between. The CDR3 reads CASSLGAGAVTGELFF. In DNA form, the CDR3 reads TGTGCCAGCAGCTTAGGGGCGGGGGCCGTCACCGGGGAGCTGTTTTTT.

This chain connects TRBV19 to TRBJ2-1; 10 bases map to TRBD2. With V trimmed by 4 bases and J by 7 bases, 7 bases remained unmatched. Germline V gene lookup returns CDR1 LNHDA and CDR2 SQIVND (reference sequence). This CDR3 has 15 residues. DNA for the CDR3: TGTGCCAGTAGTAGGGCTAGCGGGAGCAGAAATGAGCAGTTCTTC. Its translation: CASSRASGSRNEQFF.

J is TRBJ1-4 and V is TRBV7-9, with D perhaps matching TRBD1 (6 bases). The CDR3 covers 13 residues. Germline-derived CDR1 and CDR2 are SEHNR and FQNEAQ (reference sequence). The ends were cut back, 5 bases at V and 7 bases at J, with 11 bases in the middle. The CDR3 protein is CASSRTESEKLFF. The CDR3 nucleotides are TGTGCCAGCAGCCGGACAGAGAGTGAAAAACTGTTTTTT.

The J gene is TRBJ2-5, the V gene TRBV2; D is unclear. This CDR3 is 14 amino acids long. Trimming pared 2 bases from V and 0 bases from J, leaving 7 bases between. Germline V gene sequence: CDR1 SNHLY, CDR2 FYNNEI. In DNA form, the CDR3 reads TGTGCCAGCAGTGAATTCCTGTACCAAGAGACCCAGTACTTC. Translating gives CASSEFLYQETQYF.

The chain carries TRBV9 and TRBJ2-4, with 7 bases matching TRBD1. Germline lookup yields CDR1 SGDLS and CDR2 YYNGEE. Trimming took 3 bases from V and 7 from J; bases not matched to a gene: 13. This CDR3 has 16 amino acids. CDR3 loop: CASSAATGTVKNIQYF. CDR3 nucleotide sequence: TGTGCCAGCAGCGCAGCCACCGGGACAGTGAAGAACATTCAGTACTTC.

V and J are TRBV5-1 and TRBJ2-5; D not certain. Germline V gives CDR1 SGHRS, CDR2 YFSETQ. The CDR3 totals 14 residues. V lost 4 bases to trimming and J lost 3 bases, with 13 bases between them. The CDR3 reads CASSISDGEETQYF. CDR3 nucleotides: TGCGCCAGCAGCATATCCGACGGAGAAGAGACCCAGTACTTC. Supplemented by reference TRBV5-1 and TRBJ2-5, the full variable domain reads KAGVTQTPRYLIKTRGQQVTLSCSPISGHRSVSWYQQTPGQGLQFLFEYFSETQRNKGNFPGRFSGRQFSNSRSEMNVSTLELGDSALYLCASSISDGEETQYFGPGTRLLVL.

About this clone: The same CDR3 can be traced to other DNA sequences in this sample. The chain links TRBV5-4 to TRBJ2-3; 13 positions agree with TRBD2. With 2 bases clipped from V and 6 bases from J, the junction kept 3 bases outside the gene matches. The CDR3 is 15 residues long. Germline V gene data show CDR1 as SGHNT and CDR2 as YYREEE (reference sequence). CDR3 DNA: TGTGCCAGCAGCTTACTAGCGGGAGGGTCCGATACGCAGTATTTT. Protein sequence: CASSLLAGGSDTQYF.

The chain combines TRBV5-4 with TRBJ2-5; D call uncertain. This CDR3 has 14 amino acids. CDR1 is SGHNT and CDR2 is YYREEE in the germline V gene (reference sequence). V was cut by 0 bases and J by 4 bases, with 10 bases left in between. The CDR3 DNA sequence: TGTGCCAGCAGCTTGGGGACCCTCCCAGAGACCCAGTACTTC. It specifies CASSLGTLPETQYF.

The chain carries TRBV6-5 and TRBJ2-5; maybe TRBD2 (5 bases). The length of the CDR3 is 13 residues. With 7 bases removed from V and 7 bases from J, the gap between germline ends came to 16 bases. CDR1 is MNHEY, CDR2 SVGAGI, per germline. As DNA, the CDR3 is TGTGCCAGCACCACCGGGGAATCAGGGACCCAGTACTTC. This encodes CASTTGESGTQYF.